This T cell receptor beta chain originates from a study of early T cells in non-severe SARS-CoV-2 infection. This CDR3 is 12 amino acids long. Looked up from germline, CDR1 is DFQATT and CDR2 is SNEGSKA (reference sequence). The V gene lost 1 base and the J gene lost 4 bases, with 7 bases spanning the gap. TCRdb reanalysed the 5' RACE reads using MiXCR and keeps one entry per CDR3 protein. Here the sample spans some 81,000 distinct CDR3 sequences, about a sixth being singletons. The J gene is TRBJ2-5, the V gene TRBV20-1; D ambiguous. The sequencing sample was made of whole blood. The TCR comes from an adult who was a healthcare worker with PCR-confirmed SARS-CoV-2 infection or an uninfected control (not recorded which). CDR3 nucleotides: TGCAGTGCTAGAGTGGTAGGAGAGACCCAGTACTTC. Translated: CSARVVGETQYF.